The 2 T cell receptor beta chains listed next were all sequenced from one sample in a study of identical twins (dated by TCRdb to about 2016). Library preparation used 5' RACE. TCRdb names Illumina HiSeq 2000 as the instrument used. TCRdb reworked the public reads: Q25 trimming with fastp, MiXCR clone assembly, productive beta chains retained. Rows with a matching CDR3 protein are joined into one entry that keeps the most common DNA and genes. For this sample there are roughly 750,000 distinct CDR3 sequences; 21% appear just once. The ten largest make up 4% to 5.5% of the sample. These data were also filed under a second study, of T cells expressing NK-cell markers.

The sequencing input was PBMCs. The source of these receptors is a woman younger than 35 in good health.

This clonotype has just a few counts. V is TRBV11-3 and J is TRBJ2-2; 8 nucleotides match TRBD1. Germline V gene data show CDR1 as SGHNT and CDR2 as YENEEA. The CDR3 contains 15 residues. With 2 bases clipped from V and 6 bases from J, the junction kept 5 bases outside the gene matches. Written as DNA, the CDR3 is TGTGCCAGCAGCTTATCAGGGGGCGCTTCCGGGGAGCTGTTTTTT. Its protein is CASSLSGGASGELFF.

V is TRBV7-3 and J is TRBJ2-7; D may be TRBD1 (6 bases). The CDR3 sequence is 15 residues long. The ends were cut back, 1 base at V and 7 bases at J, with 17 bases in the middle. The germline V gene encodes CDR1 SGHTA and CDR2 FQGTGA. The CDR3 loop reads CASSLSLTGPGEQYF. As DNA, the CDR3 is TGTGCCAGCAGCTTAAGTTTGACAGGTCCGGGGGAGCAGTACTTC.